The text below deals with one TCR beta chain. What antigen it recognizes has not been identified. Base qualities are not at hand, and no much larger clone is one base apart. The trial excluded patients who had a history of autoimmune disease or were on systemic immunosuppression. Peripheral blood for TCR sequencing was drawn from every dose cohort at baseline, at cycle 4 day 1 and at cycle 7 day 1. The samples were taken from a phase I, first-in-human, multicenter, open-label dose-escalation trial of ivuxolimab. The trial enrolled adults with locally advanced or metastatic head and neck squamous cell, hepatocellular, melanoma or renal cell carcinoma. Before TCR sequencing, CD4+ T cells and CD8+ T cells were sorted from peripheral blood as separate populations. To sequence the TCRbeta CDR3 region, genomic DNA was isolated from the sorted cells. TCRbeta CDR3 regions were sequenced using the immunoSEQ Assay. As stored in TCRdb, this immuneACCESS dataset retains in-frame rearrangements with V and J assigned. A fraction of the clones does not appear; measured against another copy, unresolved V genes explain less than half of the discrepancy, and the remainder lacks a known reason. This sample is represented by tens of thousands of clones; approximately 90% of them were singletons. The ten largest clones represent roughly 0.45% of the sample.

The sample belongs to a study of OX40 agonist ivuxolimab in advanced cancers. Describing the broader study: The costimulatory receptor OX40 (CD134) was targeted by ivuxolimab, a fully human IgG2 agonistic monoclonal antibody. Intravenous ivuxolimab was administered to patients every 2 weeks at six dose levels: 0.01, 0.1, 0.3, 1.5, 3 and 10 mg/kg. Of the approximately 53 patients in dose escalation, 19 had hepatocellular carcinoma, some 15 had melanoma, 9 had renal cell carcinoma and 9 had head and neck cancer. In the dose-escalation cohort, 65% to 90% of patients were male, and the mean age was approximately 60 years, with a range of about 20 to 79. Patients were allowed to have had prior anti-PD-1, anti-PD-L1 or anti-CTLA-4 therapy, and approximately 43% of the dose-escalation patients had previously received checkpoint inhibitors. Partial responses were achieved by three dose-escalation patients, of whom one had hepatocellular carcinoma and two had cutaneous melanoma. Peripheral TCRbeta sequencing aimed to test whether ivuxolimab altered TCR sequence diversity and caused clonal T-cell expansion. The paper describes the monotherapy dose-escalation part (N = 52 patients) of the phase I trial of ivuxolimab. Findings and caveats that apply to the study as a whole: Partial responders in the 0.1-3.0 mg/kg groups had among the lowest normalized peripheral clonal expansion, especially among CD8+ T cells. Which antigens the clonally expanded peripheral T cells were specific for was not determined. Low levels of normalized T-cell clonal expansion were also seen in some patients who did not respond. After ivuxolimab, expanded clones were on average more numerous among CD8+ T cells than among CD4+ T cells. At doses of 0.1 to 3.0 mg/kg, clonal expansion of both CD4+ and CD8+ T cells in blood was seen between baseline and week 6.

The CDR3 starts with the cysteine, ends with the phenylalanine, and has 14 residues. Only the CDR3 DNA is retained, 42 bases long and in frame from the first base. Trimming takes 5 bases off V and 4 bases off J; junction bases not matched to a gene: 6. CDR1 and CDR2 (SEHNR, FQNEAQ) derive from the germline V gene (reference sequence). The chain is made from TRBV7-9 and TRBJ2-5, and TRBD2 matches 8 of the central bases. The sample in question was CD4+ or CD8+ T cells sorted from blood, obtained in a trial of the OX40 agonist ivuxolimab. This TCR came from an adult with an advanced solid tumor such as melanoma, head and neck, liver or kidney cancer. The bases are TGTGCCAGCAGCGCGTCGGGAGGGGGAGAGACCCAGTACTTC. It translates as CASSASGGGETQYF.